This T cell receptor beta chain was observed in a study of shared clonotypes between healthy human individuals. Study background: CD4 naive and CD4 memory each took three plates per donor, while CD8 naive took two and CD8 memory one. The study, taken as a whole, reports: Deeper or shallower sequencing was expected to change how clonotypes are shared among donors. Larger estimated richness was generally recorded for naive subsets relative to memory subsets.

V trimming: 0 bases; J trimming: 1 base; junction bases outside the gene matches: 5. CDR3 length: 17 amino acids. Comments on this clone: Its antigen is as yet unknown.

Generated by immunoSEQ multiplex PCR, the TCRdb table keeps only in-frame clones and is missing some. This sample carries a few million clones, 90% to 96% of them seen once, and the ten largest clones take over 0.1%. Input material: naive CD4+ T cells sorted from blood. As to subset: CD45RA+ positively selected. The V gene is TRBV6-7, the J gene TRBJ2-3, with 9 bases fitting TRBD2. TRBV6-7 is an ORF for which the function is uncertain. The TCR sequence derives from a young man in good health. The CDR3 here is CASSYSWLAGRTDTQYF. CDR3 bases: TGTGCCAGCAGTTACTCGTGGCTAGCGGGGCGCACAGATACGCAGTATTTT.